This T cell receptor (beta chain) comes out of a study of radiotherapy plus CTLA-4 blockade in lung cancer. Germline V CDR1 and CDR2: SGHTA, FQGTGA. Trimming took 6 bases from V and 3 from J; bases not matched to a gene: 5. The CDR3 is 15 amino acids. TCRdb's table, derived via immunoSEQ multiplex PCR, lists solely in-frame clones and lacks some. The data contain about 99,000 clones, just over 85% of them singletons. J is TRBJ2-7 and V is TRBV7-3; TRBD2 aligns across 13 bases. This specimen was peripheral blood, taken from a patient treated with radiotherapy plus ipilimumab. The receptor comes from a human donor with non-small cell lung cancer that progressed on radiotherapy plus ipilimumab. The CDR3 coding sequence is TGTGCCAGCAGGGGGACTAGCGGGGTATTCTACGAGCAGTACTTC. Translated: CASRGTSGVFYEQYF.